One and the same sample provided the 10 T cell receptor beta chains below, sequenced in a study of human T cells and chemical hapten exposure. TCRdb itself ran the RACE reads through MiXCR, one entry per CDR3 protein. The data show around 350,000 distinct CDR3 sequences, 5% to 6.5% seen once. Time point reported: pre-sensitization, week 0. Treatment in this sample: therapeutic diphenylcyclopropenone sensitization with weekly scalp DPC. The material was whole blood, obtained in connection with sensitization to the hapten diphenylcyclopropenone (DPC). The receptor source for this set is a woman aged 18-29 years with alopecia areata. Some clones in this sample may be carry-over from other donors' samples.

This clonotype came up many times. The gene calls are TRBV27 and TRBJ1-5; D remains unclear. Between the trimmed V and J ends, which lost 3 bases and 4 bases, there was a span of 4 bases. The CDR3 has 12 amino acids. Germline V gives CDR1 MNHEY, CDR2 SMNVEV (reference sequence). CDR3 amino acids: CASSFRNQPQHF. The CDR3 bases are TGTGCCAGCAGTTTCCGAAATCAGCCCCAGCATTTT.

This clonotype was counted ten times or more. The rearrangement joins TRBV12-3 or TRBV12-4 to TRBJ1-1; D remains ambiguous. This CDR3 spans 14 amino acids. Trimming took 1 base from V and 4 from J, leaving 10 bases between them. CDR3 region: CASSLERSGTEAFF. CDR3 in DNA: TGTGCCAGCAGTTTAGAACGTTCAGGCACTGAAGCTTTCTTT.

The V and J genes are TRBV5-4 and TRBJ2-1; TRBD2 matches at 8 bases. This CDR3 spans 14 amino acids. With 0 bases clipped from V and 4 bases from J, the junction kept 0 bases outside the gene matches. Germline CDR1 and CDR2: SGHNT and YYREEE (reference sequence). DNA of the CDR3: TGTGCCAGCAGCTTGGAGCGGGGGTACAATGAGCAGTTCTTC. This sequence encodes CASSLERGYNEQFF.

The chain links TRBV10-2 to TRBJ1-5; D is ambiguous. Germline CDR1 is WSHSY and CDR2 is SAAADI. With 3 bases removed from V and 7 bases from J, the gap between germline ends came to 16 bases. The CDR3 consists of 15 residues. The CDR3 sequence is CASSESGGKRQPQHF. CDR3 nucleotides: TGCGCCAGCAGTGAAAGTGGAGGTAAGCGACAGCCCCAGCATTTT.

This clonotype showed up many times. This chain uses TRBV4-3 with TRBJ1-6; D gene uncertain. Germline V gene lookup returns CDR1 LGHNA and CDR2 YSLEER. Trimming left V 2 bases short and J 4 bases short, with 12 bases between. This CDR3 is 16 amino acids long. CDR3 bases: TGCGCCAGCAGCCAACGATACGACCGATATAATTCACCCCTCCACTTT. Encoded protein: CASSQRYDRYNSPLHF.

The chain joins TRBV6-2 or TRBV6-3 to TRBJ2-7; D remains ambiguous. The V end lost 2 bases, the J end lost 5 bases, and 7 bases lay between the germline ends. Germline assignment: CDR1 MNHEY and CDR2 SVGEGT. The CDR3 extends over 12 amino acids. DNA for the CDR3: TGTGCCAGCAGTTACAGGGTCGACGAGCAGTACTTC. It is translated as CASSYRVDEQYF.

This clonotype was detected a few times. The J gene is TRBJ1-1, the V gene TRBV10-3; D is perhaps TRBD1 (5 bases). The CDR3 is made up of 13 amino acids. V lost 11 bases to trimming and J lost 6 bases, with 19 bases between them. CDR1 and CDR2 (germline): ENHRY, SYGVKD. In nucleotides, the CDR3 is TGTGCCCAAAGGGCAGGTCCGGGGGCTGAAGCTTTCTTT. It codes for CAQRAGPGAEAFF.

This clonotype was counted between two and nine times. The J gene is TRBJ2-5, the V gene TRBV6-5, with 9 bases aligning to TRBD2. The V gene's germline CDR1 is MNHEY and CDR2 SVGAGI. V shed 6 bases, J shed 6 bases, and the junction held 14 bases outside the gene matches. This CDR3 has 16 amino acids. CDR3 loop: CASRQQGGGDLKTQYF. Written as DNA, the CDR3 is TGTGCCAGCAGACAACAGGGCGGGGGGGATTTAAAGACCCAGTACTTC.

This clonotype was seen ten or more times. V is TRBV4-3 and J is TRBJ1-1, with D unclear. The CDR3 consists of 13 residues. Germline values: CDR1 LGHNA, CDR2 YSLEER. Trimming took off 3 bases at V and 8 bases at J, with 13 bases between the two ends. The CDR3 bases are TGCGCCAGCAGCCATGGCGGCCATCCCGAAGCTTTCTTT. Amino acids: CASSHGGHPEAFF.

This clonotype appeared many times. The chain is built from TRBV12-3 or TRBV12-4 and TRBJ1-4; D is possibly TRBD1 (5 bases). The CDR3 totals 15 residues. Between the trimmed V and J ends, which lost 6 bases and 4 bases, there was a span of 15 bases. CDR3 coding DNA: TGTGCCAGCAGCCCCCTCCGGGGGGGTAATGAAAAACTGTTTTTT. Translated: CASSPLRGGNEKLFF.